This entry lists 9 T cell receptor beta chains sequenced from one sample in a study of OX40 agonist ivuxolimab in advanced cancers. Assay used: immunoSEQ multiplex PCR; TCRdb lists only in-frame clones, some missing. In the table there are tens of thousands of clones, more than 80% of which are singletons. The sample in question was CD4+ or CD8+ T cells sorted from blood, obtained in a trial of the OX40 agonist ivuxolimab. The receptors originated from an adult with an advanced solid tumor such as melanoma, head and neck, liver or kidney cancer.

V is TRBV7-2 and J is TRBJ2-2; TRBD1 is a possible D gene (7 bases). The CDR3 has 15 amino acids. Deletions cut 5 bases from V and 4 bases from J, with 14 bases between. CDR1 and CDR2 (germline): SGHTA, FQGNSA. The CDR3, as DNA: TGTGCCAGCAGCGTCAGGGGGGTGAGCACCGGGGAGCTGTTTTTT. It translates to CASSVRGVSTGELFF.

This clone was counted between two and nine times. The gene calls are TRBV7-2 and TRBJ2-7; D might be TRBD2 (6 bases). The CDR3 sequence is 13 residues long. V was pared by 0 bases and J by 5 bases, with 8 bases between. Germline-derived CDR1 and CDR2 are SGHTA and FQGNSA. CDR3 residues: CASSLARGDEQYF. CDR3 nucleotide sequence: TGTGCCAGCAGCTTAGCGCGCGGGGACGAGCAGTACTTC.

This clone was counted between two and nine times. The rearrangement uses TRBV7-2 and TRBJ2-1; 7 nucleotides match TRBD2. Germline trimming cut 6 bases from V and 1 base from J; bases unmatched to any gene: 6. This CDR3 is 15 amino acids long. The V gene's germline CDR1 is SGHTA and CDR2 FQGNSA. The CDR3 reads CASRRGLDSYNEQFF. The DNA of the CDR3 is TGTGCCAGCAGACGTGGACTAGATTCCTACAATGAGCAGTTCTTC.

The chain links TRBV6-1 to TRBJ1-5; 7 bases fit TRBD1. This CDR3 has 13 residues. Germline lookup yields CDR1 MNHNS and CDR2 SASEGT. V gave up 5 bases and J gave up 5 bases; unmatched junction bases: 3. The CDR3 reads CASSHRGDQPQHF. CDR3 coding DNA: TGTGCCAGCAGTCACAGGGGCGATCAGCCCCAGCATTTT.

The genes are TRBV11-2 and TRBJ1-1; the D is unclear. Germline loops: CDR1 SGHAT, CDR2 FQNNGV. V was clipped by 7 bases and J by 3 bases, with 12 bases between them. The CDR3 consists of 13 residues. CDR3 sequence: CASKRAGHTEAFF. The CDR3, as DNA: TGTGCCAGCAAAAGGGCCGGGCACACTGAAGCTTTCTTT.

The CDR3: CASSPQDRAGEQYF. The CDR3 region has the DNA TGCGCCAGCAGCCCCCAAGACAGGGCGGGCGAGCAGTACTTC. The V gene is TRBV5-1, the J gene TRBJ2-7; TRBD1 matches 7 bases. After removal of 4 bases from V and 6 bases from J, the junction contained 10 bases not matched to a gene. The CDR3 runs 14 residues. The germline V gene encodes CDR1 SGHRS and CDR2 YFSETQ.

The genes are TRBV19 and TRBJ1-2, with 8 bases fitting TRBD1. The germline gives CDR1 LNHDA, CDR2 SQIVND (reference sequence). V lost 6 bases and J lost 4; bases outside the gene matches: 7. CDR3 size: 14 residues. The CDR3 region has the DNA TGTGCCAGTAGGCGTCAGGGGGCTAGCTATGGCTACACCTTC. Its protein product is CASRRQGASYGYTF.

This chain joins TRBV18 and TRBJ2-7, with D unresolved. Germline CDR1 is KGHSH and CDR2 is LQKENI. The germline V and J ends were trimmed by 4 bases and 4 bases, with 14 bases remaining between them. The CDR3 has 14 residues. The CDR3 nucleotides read TGTGCCAGCTCACTCGGGCCTGCTGAGTACGAGCAGTACTTC. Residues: CASSLGPAEYEQYF.

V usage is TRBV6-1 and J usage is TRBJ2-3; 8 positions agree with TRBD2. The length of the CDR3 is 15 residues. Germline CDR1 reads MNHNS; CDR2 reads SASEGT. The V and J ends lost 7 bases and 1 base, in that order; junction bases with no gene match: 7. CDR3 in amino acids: CASTRLGGGTDTQYF. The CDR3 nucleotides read TGTGCCAGCACCCGTCTCGGGGGGGGCACAGATACGCAGTATTTT.